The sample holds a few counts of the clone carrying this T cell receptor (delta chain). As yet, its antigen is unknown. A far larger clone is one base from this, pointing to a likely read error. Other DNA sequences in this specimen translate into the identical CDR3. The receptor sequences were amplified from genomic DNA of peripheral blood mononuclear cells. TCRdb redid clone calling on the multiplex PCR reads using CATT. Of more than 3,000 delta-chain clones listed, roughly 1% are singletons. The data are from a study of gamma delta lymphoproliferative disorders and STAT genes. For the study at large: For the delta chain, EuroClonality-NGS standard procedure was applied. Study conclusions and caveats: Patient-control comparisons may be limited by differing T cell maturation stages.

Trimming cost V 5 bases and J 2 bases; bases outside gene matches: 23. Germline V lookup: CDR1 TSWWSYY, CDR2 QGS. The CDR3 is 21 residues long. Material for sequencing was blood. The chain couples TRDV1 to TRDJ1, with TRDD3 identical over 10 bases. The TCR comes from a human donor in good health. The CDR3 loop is CALGKGSVVHTGGSITDKLIF. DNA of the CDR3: TGTGCTCTTGGGAAGGGTTCTGTCGTCCATACTGGGGGATCGATTACCGATAAACTCATCTTT.